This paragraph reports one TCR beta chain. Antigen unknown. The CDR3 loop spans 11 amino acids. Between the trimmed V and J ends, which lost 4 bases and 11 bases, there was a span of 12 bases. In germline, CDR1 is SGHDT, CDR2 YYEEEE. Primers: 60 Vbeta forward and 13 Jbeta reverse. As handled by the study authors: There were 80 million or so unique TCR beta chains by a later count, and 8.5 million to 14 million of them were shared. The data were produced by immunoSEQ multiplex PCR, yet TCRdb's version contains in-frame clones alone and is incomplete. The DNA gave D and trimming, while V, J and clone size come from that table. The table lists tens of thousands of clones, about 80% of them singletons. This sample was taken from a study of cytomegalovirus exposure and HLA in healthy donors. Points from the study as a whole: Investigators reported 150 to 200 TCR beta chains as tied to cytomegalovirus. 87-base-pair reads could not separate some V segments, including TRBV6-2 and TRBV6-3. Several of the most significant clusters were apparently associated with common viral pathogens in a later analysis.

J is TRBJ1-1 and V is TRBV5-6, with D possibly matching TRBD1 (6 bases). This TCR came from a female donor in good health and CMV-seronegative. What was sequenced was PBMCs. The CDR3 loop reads CASSEGTRAFF. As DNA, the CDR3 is TGTGCCAGCAGCGAGGGGACAAGGGCTTTCTTT.